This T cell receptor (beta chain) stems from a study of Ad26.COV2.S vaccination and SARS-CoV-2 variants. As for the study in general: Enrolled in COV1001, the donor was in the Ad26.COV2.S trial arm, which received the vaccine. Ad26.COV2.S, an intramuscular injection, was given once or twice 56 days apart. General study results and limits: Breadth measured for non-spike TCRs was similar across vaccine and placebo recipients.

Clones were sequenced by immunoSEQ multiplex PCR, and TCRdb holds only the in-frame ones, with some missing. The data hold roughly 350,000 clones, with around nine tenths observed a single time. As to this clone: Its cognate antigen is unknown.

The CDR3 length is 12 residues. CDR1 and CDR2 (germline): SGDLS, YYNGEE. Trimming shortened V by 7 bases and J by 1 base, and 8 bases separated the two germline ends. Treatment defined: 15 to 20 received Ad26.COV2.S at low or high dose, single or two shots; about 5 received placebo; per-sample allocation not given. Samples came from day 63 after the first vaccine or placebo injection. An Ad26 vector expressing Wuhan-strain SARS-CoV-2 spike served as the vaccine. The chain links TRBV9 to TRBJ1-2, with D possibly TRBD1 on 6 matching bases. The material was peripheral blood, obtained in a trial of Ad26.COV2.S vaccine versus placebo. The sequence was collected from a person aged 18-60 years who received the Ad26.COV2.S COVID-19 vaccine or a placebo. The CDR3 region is CASEGGNYGYTF. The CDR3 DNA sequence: TGTGCCAGCGAGGGGGGTAACTATGGCTACACCTTC.